This TCR beta chain came from a study of cytomegalovirus exposure and HLA in healthy donors. Study observations and caveats: V- and J-gene trimming of TCR beta was linked (in a later analysis) to a missense DCLRE1C variant. A later analysis linked 15,000 to 20,000 TCR beta sequences to HLA alleles at 0.05 false discovery rate.

PCR employed 60 Vbeta and 13 Jbeta primers. Produced via immunoSEQ multiplex PCR; TCRdb's table is partial and in-frame only. The sample records 150,000 to 200,000 clones, about three quarters being singletons. Turning to this clone: The antigen is undetermined.

The sequence was obtained from a girl aged 10-17 years in good health and CMV-seronegative. Sequencing was performed on PBMCs.

CDR3 nucleotide sequence: TGTGCCAGCAGTCCCCGGGACATTTATGGCTACACCTTC. Translated: CASSPRDIYGYTF. The rearrangement links TRBV6-1 to TRBJ1-2, with D possibly being TRBD1 (6 bases). Germline V lookup: CDR1 MNHNS, CDR2 SASEGT. The length of the CDR3 is 13 residues. V lost 5 bases to trimming and J lost 5 bases, with 12 bases between them.